These T cell receptor beta chains were read from a single sample in a study of T cell responses to AZD1222 COVID-19 vaccine. Here immunoSEQ multiplex PCR was the method, and the copy in TCRdb shows in-frame clones only, minus some. This table holds 150,000 to 200,000 clones, roughly nine tenths found once. The starting material was peripheral blood, obtained on day 0 of AZD1222 vaccination. The receptor set was obtained from an adult in good health. Each CDR3 is given with its conserved first and last residue. Fields, in order: V gene, clone size, J gene, D gene, CDR3 DNA, CDR3 protein. The D gene is left open where the match is weak. Size tells how often a clone was seen (once, few, many) or the class of an expanded clone, and some rows leave it out.

>TRBV6-1|-|TRBJ1-1|-
TGTGCCAGCAGTGAAGCGACCCTTAACACTGAAGCTTTCTTT
CASSEATLNTEAFF
>TRBV6-5|few|TRBJ2-1|TRBD1
TGTGCCAGCAGTTACTCCCAGGGGGCCTACAATGAGCAGTTCTTC
CASSYSQGAYNEQFF
>TRBV5-4|-|TRBJ1-2|TRBD1
TGTGCCAGCAGCTTTCAGGGGGCTTATGGCTACACCTTC
CASSFQGAYGYTF
>TRBV7-2|-|TRBJ1-2|TRBD1
TGTGCCAGCACAGGGGGCCCCGGTCCCTATGGCTACACCTTC
CASTGGPGPYGYTF
>TRBV4-1|-|TRBJ2-5|-
TGCGCCAGCAGCCCTGCCTACCAAGAGACCCAGTACTTC
CASSPAYQETQYF
>TRBV3-1/TRBV3-2|-|TRBJ2-3|TRBD2
TGTGCCAGCAGCCTACTAGCGGGAGCCTTTCCGGTGACAGATACGCAGTATTTT
CASSLLAGAFPVTDTQYF
>TRBV5-1|-|TRBJ2-2|-
TGCGCCAGCAGCTTGTATGGGCCTCATAACACCGGGGAGCTGTTTTTT
CASSLYGPHNTGELFF
>TRBV10-2|-|TRBJ1-2|TRBD1
TGCGCCAGCAGCCAACAGGGGAGACGGGGCTACACCTTC
CASSQQGRRGYTF
>TRBV3-1/TRBV3-2|-|TRBJ2-4|TRBD1
TGTGCCAGCAGCCAGCAGGGGGAGAACATTCAGTACTTC
CASSQQGENIQYF
>TRBV30|-|TRBJ2-2|TRBD2
TGTGCCTGGAGTCTAGCGGTTACCGGGGAGCTGTTTTTT
CAWSLAVTGELFF
>TRBV4-1|-|TRBJ2-7|-
TGCGCCAGCAGCTTCGGGACAAACTACGAGCAGTACTTC
CASSFGTNYEQYF
>TRBV5-4|once|TRBJ2-5|TRBD1
TGTGCCAGCAGCTTCGGGACAGCGCGACAAGAGACCCAGTACTTC
CASSFGTARQETQYF
>TRBV4-1|-|TRBJ2-7|-
TGCGCCAGCAGCCGACAGAGTCGGGCCGAGCAGTACTTC
CASSRQSRAEQYF
>TRBV3-1/TRBV3-2|once|TRBJ2-1|TRBD2
TGTGCCAGCAGCCAAGTAACCGGGACTAGCCTCTCGGAGGGCTACTACAATGAGCAGTTCTTC
CASSQVTGTSLSEGYYNEQFF
>TRBV19|-|TRBJ1-1|-
TGTGCCAGTAGTTTCGGGGGATACGCTGAAGCTTTCTTT
CASSFGGYAEAFF
>TRBV5-6|-|TRBJ1-2|-
TGTGCCAGCAGCTTGGGGACAGCGACAAACTATGGCTACACCTTC
CASSLGTATNYGYTF
>TRBV4-1|-|TRBJ2-7|TRBD2
TGCGCCAGCAGCCAATGGGGGACTAGCGGGAGGGCCCAGCAGTACTTC
CASSQWGTSGRAQQYF
>TRBV5-1|-|TRBJ2-7|TRBD2
TGCGCCAGCAGCTTGGGGACTAGCGGTCCCTACGAGCAGTACTTC
CASSLGTSGPYEQYF
>TRBV2|-|TRBJ2-7|-
TGTGCCAGCAGTGGGGACACTTCCTACGAGCAGTACTTC
CASSGDTSYEQYF
>TRBV6-6|-|TRBJ2-7|TRBD2
TGTGCCAGCAGTTCAGCTAGCGGGACGGCCGAGCAGTACTTC
CASSSASGTAEQYF
>TRBV6-5|-|TRBJ2-7|TRBD2
TGTGCCAGCCGATCTAGCGGGAGCGACGAGCAGTACTTC
CASRSSGSDEQYF
>TRBV6-5|few|TRBJ1-2|-
TGTGCCAGCAGGGACAGCTCCACTGGCTACACCTTC
CASRDSSTGYTF
>TRBV13|medium-sized|TRBJ2-3|TRBD1
TGTGCCAGCAGCTTAAACAGGGGGCTCACAGATACGCAGTATTTT
CASSLNRGLTDTQYF
>TRBV5-1|-|TRBJ2-7|TRBD1
TGCGCCAGCAGTTCGGGACAGACCTACGAGCAGTACTTC
CASSSGQTYEQYF
>TRBV9|-|TRBJ2-1|-
TGTGCCAGCAGCCTCTGGCCCTCGGACTCCTCCTACAATGAGCAGTTCTTC
CASSLWPSDSSYNEQFF
>TRBV4-2|-|TRBJ2-3|-
TGTGCCAGCAGCCCCGGACTGAACACAGATACGCAGTATTTT
CASSPGLNTDTQYF
>TRBV29-1|-|TRBJ1-1|TRBD1
TGCAGCGGGGACAGATGGGGCACTGAAGCTTTCTTT
CSGDRWGTEAFF
>TRBV19|-|TRBJ1-2|-
TGTGCCAGTAGTCCCCTAAGCAGGGAAGGCTACACCTTC
CASSPLSREGYTF
>TRBV2|-|TRBJ2-5|TRBD1
TGTGCCACCCAGGGACAGGGGCTAGACCAAGAGACCCAGTACTTC
CATQGQGLDQETQYF
>TRBV7-9|-|TRBJ2-7|-
TGTGCCAGCAGCTTAGGTACCTACGAGCAGTACTTC
CASSLGTYEQYF
>TRBV29-1|-|TRBJ2-7|-
TGCAGCGTTGTCCCCTCTGGGACCCTCGAGCAGTACTTC
CSVVPSGTLEQYF
>TRBV19|-|TRBJ1-1|TRBD1
TGTGCCAGTAGTCTCGGGACAGGGACCAGGGGCACTGAAGCTTTCTTT
CASSLGTGTRGTEAFF
>TRBV11-2|-|TRBJ2-5|-
TGTGCCAGCAGCCTGGACACGGTCGGGGGGACCCAGTACTTC
CASSLDTVGGTQYF
>TRBV9|-|TRBJ2-7|TRBD1
TGTGCCAGCAGCCCAAAGACAGGGTTCCACGAGCAGTACTTC
CASSPKTGFHEQYF
>TRBV20-1|-|TRBJ1-1|-
TGCAGTGCTAGTGGCTCTAGGGGTACTGAAGCTTTCTTT
CSASGSRGTEAFF
>TRBV28|once|TRBJ1-1|-
TGTGCCAGCAGTTTAGTCATGAACACTGAAGCTTTCTTT
CASSLVMNTEAFF
>TRBV5-1|-|TRBJ1-1|TRBD1
TGCGCCAGCAGCTTGGCGGGACAGGGGACTGAAGCTTTCTTT
CASSLAGQGTEAFF
>TRBV25-1|once|TRBJ2-5|TRBD2
TGTGCCAGCAGTGAAGGATCTAGCGGGAGGTTTATAGAGACCCAGTACTTC
CASSEGSSGRFIETQYF
>TRBV9|once|TRBJ1-1|TRBD1
TGTGCCAGCAGCGTAGTTGGGGACAGGGGAGAAGCTTTCTTT
CASSVVGDRGEAFF
>TRBV29-1|-|TRBJ1-1|-
TGCAGCGTGAAAGGGGGACAAGGTAACACTGAAGCTTTCTTT
CSVKGGQGNTEAFF
>TRBV14|-|TRBJ2-1|TRBD2
TGTGCCAGCAGCCAAGTTTCTACTCGACTAGCGGGAAACGAGCAGTTCTTC
CASSQVSTRLAGNEQFF
>TRBV5-4|-|TRBJ1-1|TRBD1
TGTGCCAGCAGCTTGCTGGCAGGGGGCACTGAAGCTTTCTTT
CASSLLAGGTEAFF
>TRBV12-3/TRBV12-4|few|TRBJ2-3|-
TGTGCCAGCGCTAGCACAGATACGCAGTATTTT
CASASTDTQYF
>TRBV2|-|TRBJ2-3|-
TGTGCCAGCGGTGAGGCGGGAAGCACAGATACGCAGTATTTT
CASGEAGSTDTQYF